This TCR beta chain was observed in a study of CD8+ T cells in alopecia areata. Investigators isolated RNA and reverse transcribed it into cDNA to act as the sequencing template. Clones were sequenced by immunoSEQ multiplex PCR, and TCRdb holds only the in-frame ones, with some missing. Of 150,000 to 250,000 clones in the sample, 55% to 70% are singletons; the top ten hold less than 4%. The CDR3 has 13 amino acids. The germline CDR1 and CDR2 sequences are SGHTA and FQGNSA. Trimming left V 7 bases short and J 6 bases short, with 15 bases between. Sample treatment: oral pan-JAK inhibitor, 5-10 mg twice daily. Alopecia areata patients gave lesional scalp punch biopsies and peripheral blood samples. T lymphocytes (CD4+ and CD8+) were sorted from PBMCs.

This sample comprised CD4+ T cells sorted from blood, obtained at week 4, from a patient treated with tofacitinib. This rearrangement joins TRBV7-2 to TRBJ2-5; possible D gene TRBD1, 5 bases. The origin of this receptor is a human donor with alopecia areata. Written as DNA, the CDR3 is TGTGCCAGCACAACTCGGACAATAAAGACCCAGTACTTC. Amino acid sequence: CASTTRTIKTQYF.